This TCR beta chain was observed in a study of cytomegalovirus exposure and HLA in healthy donors (TCRdb year 2017). General notes on the study: In an earlier analysis of under 750 of the donors, less than 350 Gb of sequence data and some 120 million unique TCR beta sequences from 150 million to 200 million T cells were reported. An early release that covered 500 to 800 HLA-typed donors contained approximately 320 gigabases of sequencing data and some 87 million unique TCR sequences. The genetic ancestry cluster associated with self-reported Caucasian donors included about four fifths of the roughly 400 genotyped donors. The study aimed to test whether signatures of past pathogen exposure could be identified by cataloging public T cell receptors. The study profiled the T cell repertoires of hundreds of subjects by immunosequencing and related them to cytomegalovirus serostatus. In addition to the first cohort of 650 to 750 subjects, a separate validation cohort of 120 different subjects was used. To predict cytomegalovirus infection status, the study brought together high-throughput TCR immunosequencing, statistical association of individual TCRs with disease status, and machine learning. A later analysis re-analyzed previously published TCR beta repertoires from 666 donors and added high-resolution HLA genotyping to study TCR occurrence patterns. In the later analysis, no new phenotypic data were used to find candidate immune exposures; instead, reliance was placed on TCR beta sequences and their occurrence across donors. In an earlier analysis of more than 550 of the donors, high-throughput TCR beta sequencing was used to judge whether each TCR beta V gene segment behaved as functional or pseudogenic. Alongside the repertoire data, information on donor age, sex, ethnicity and CMV serostatus was compiled. A later genetic analysis used genome-wide SNP genotypes for about 65% of the 666 donors, treating that subset as a discovery cohort. Every discovery cohort repertoire had been produced on one sequencing platform. HLA typing covered class I and class II loci at four-digit resolution. Typing coverage differed by locus: A, B, C, DRB1 and DQB1 were typed in about 629-640 donors, DQA1 in approximately 520, DPA1 in nearly 610, and DPB1 in about 450. Because of strong linkage in the cohort, roughly five DR-DQ haplotypes were treated as single units for association and clustering. Across some 400 genotyped donors of the cohort, an average of about 240,000 unique TCR beta nucleotide sequences per donor were sequenced, and approximately 17% of those sequences were non-productive.

The cohort comprised fewer than 750 healthy bone marrow donors. At the time of sampling, every cohort member was nominally healthy, though immune exposures that went unrecorded were likely present. The donor was CMV seronegative and belonged to the group of 380 or so seronegative cohort members. Every donor gave a peripheral blood sample, and the peripheral blood mononuclear cells from that sample were used for TCR beta sequencing. Genomic DNA extraction from the blood cell samples was performed with the Qiagen DNeasy Blood Extraction Kit. CDR1 and CDR2, looked up from the germline V gene, are MNHNS and SASEGT. Relative to germline, V is missing 0 bases and J is missing 2 bases, with 4 bases of the junction outside any gene match. The CDR3 runs 15 residues from the cysteine to the phenylalanine. Only the CDR3 part of the read is kept: 45 bases, read in frame from the first base. Here is what the overall study found, with its caveats: When HLA alleles, especially DR and DQ, strongly co-occurred, attributing TCR associations to individual alleles was difficult. The only immune exposure information available for the cohort was CMV serostatus. Because the 87-base-pair reads could not distinguish some IMGT-functional V segments, including TRBV6-2 and TRBV6-3, those segments were excluded. In this cohort, only TCR beta chains were sequenced, and detectable features were limited by the absence of alpha or paired-chain data. Because HLA typing was unavailable for some donors at each locus, only the typed subset was used in association tests. The classifier was reported to diagnose cytomegalovirus status with high specificity and sensitivity in both the original and validation cohorts. According to a later genetic analysis, donors in an Asian-associated ancestry cluster had fewer N-insertions in productive TCRs than the approximately 610-donor mean. According to a later analysis, most CMV-associated TCR beta chains appeared to be HLA-restricted, and the HLA associations seemed to be driven largely by CMV exposure. According to a later analysis, TCR association rates differed among HLA loci, with DRB1 alleles showing the most associated TCRs and HLA-C alleles showing the fewest. The study gave a list of 150 to 200 TCR beta chains associated with cytomegalovirus. Most TCR sequences were seen in very few donors, while some public TCRs were found in many individuals. A group of highly shared sequence variants was considered likely to be a technical artifact of the sequencing pipeline. A later analysis associated 16,951 TCR beta sequences with specific HLA alleles at a false discovery rate of 0.05. An earlier analysis of approximately 500 of the donors showed that most TCR beta V segments appeared in productive rearrangements either about 87% or about 30% of the time, which broadly matched IMGT annotations. Correlated functional status among segregating V segments might be attributable to linkage disequilibrium, but an unknown experimental factor could not be ruled out. It was suggested by the authors that the approach could potentially be generalized to other disease states and immunological phenotypes. A few of the identified cytomegalovirus-associated TCR beta chains were confirmed in vitro to be specific for cytomegalovirus antigens. A later analysis found that HLA-associated TCR beta chains were more clonally expanded and had lower generation probabilities than equally common non-associated chains. The earlier analysis of 450 to 700 of the donors excluded approximately 15 rarely observed V segments, including chromosome 9 orphons, because counts were too low. A further reported finding was that TCR beta sequences accurately predicted the HLA-A and HLA-B alleles for most subjects in the first cohort. Presence/absence analyses assumed roughly uniform sequencing depth across donors, an assumption that may not hold. An association between a missense DCLRE1C variant and V-gene and J-gene trimming of TCR beta chains was found in a later genetic analysis and replicated in an independent cohort. Several of the top co-occurrence clusters appeared to be linked to parvovirus B19, influenza, CMV and Epstein-Barr virus, according to a later analysis.

A word on this clone: The specificity of this receptor is unknown. Base qualities are not provided; no much larger clone lies one nucleotide away.

The method was the immunoSEQ multiplex PCR assay. For the multiplex PCR, a mixture combining 60 forward primers for TCR Vbeta segments and 13 reverse primers for TCR Jbeta segments was used. The CDR3 region of rearranged TCR beta genes was amplified from genomic DNA by a multiplex PCR assay. The amplified TCR beta libraries were sequenced on the Illumina HiSeq System as 87-base-pair reads. Turning to the authors' computational methods: In a later analysis, tens of millions of unique TCR beta chains were counted across the roughly 700 repertoires, and roughly 11 million of these chains were shared by at least two donors. Raw reads were error-corrected and collapsed into unique sequences by a nearest-neighbor algorithm in which closely related sequences were merged to remove PCR and sequencing errors. To assign V, D and J gene segments, CDR3 sequences were aligned to IMGT reference sequences. For a sequence to be retained, a match of at least six nucleotides was required to both a V gene segment and a J gene segment. A rearrangement counted as productive if the CDR3 had no stop codons and remained in frame with V and J, and every other rearrangement counted as non-productive. CDR3 was defined by IMGT convention, running from the second conserved V-encoded cysteine to the conserved J-encoded phenylalanine. In an earlier analysis of some 550 of the donors, sequences lacking an unambiguous match to a single V gene segment were excluded. An earlier analysis of just under 600 of the donors called V segments functional above 56.7% productive rearrangements and segregating when the between-donor standard deviation exceeded 5%. A statistical classification framework was built to diagnose cytomegalovirus status from the catalog of TCR beta chain sequences. V and J gene assignment, in a later analysis, came from comparing TCR nucleotide sequences with IMGT/GENE-DB human TR gene sequences. In a later analysis, CDR3 sequences and most-parsimonious VDJ recombination scenarios were assigned using the TCRdist pipeline. A later analysis defined each TCR beta chain by its CDR3 amino acid sequence plus V-gene family, and excluded reads lacking a unique V-gene family. A later analysis removed 500 to 600 highly shared, low-generation-probability nucleotide sequences to deal with suspected cross-contamination and a sequencing artifact. For each public chain, a later analysis derived a clonal expansion index from normalized ranks of inferred template counts within each repertoire. In a later analysis, generation probabilities were computed using a VDJ recombination model fitted to out-of-frame rearrangements, and the results were checked against IGoR. Hypergeometric tests were used in a later analysis to score TCR-TCR, TCR-HLA and TCR-CMV co-occurrence, with a repertoire-size bias correction applied to the TCR pairs. To estimate false discovery rates, a later analysis permuted the HLA or CMV assignments 20 times. In a later analysis, co-occurring TCRs were grouped using DBSCAN, and TCRdist sequence similarity was added for clustering within HLA-allele-positive subsets. Co-occurrence clustering excluded repertoires with fewer than 30,000 or more than 120,000 public chains, plus five with anomalous nucleotide sharing. Held by TCRdb, this immuneACCESS table contains in-frame sequences only and omits some clones. Under half of the omission traces to an unresolved V gene where checked; the cause of the rest is unknown. V, J and clone size reflect that table, while D and trimming were determined from the DNA. Here the sample has around 130,000 clones; 65% to 80% occur a single time. The ten largest clones take up roughly 1.5% of the sample.

The chain is assembled from TRBV6-1 and TRBJ2-7; TRBD2 lines up with 7 middle nucleotides. The sequence was obtained from a woman aged 18-35 years in good health and CMV-seronegative. The specimen sequenced was PBMCs. The CDR3 protein sequence reads: CASSEAGGTAYEQYF. The nucleotide sequence is TGTGCCAGCAGTGAAGCGGGAGGGACCGCCTACGAGCAGTACTTC.